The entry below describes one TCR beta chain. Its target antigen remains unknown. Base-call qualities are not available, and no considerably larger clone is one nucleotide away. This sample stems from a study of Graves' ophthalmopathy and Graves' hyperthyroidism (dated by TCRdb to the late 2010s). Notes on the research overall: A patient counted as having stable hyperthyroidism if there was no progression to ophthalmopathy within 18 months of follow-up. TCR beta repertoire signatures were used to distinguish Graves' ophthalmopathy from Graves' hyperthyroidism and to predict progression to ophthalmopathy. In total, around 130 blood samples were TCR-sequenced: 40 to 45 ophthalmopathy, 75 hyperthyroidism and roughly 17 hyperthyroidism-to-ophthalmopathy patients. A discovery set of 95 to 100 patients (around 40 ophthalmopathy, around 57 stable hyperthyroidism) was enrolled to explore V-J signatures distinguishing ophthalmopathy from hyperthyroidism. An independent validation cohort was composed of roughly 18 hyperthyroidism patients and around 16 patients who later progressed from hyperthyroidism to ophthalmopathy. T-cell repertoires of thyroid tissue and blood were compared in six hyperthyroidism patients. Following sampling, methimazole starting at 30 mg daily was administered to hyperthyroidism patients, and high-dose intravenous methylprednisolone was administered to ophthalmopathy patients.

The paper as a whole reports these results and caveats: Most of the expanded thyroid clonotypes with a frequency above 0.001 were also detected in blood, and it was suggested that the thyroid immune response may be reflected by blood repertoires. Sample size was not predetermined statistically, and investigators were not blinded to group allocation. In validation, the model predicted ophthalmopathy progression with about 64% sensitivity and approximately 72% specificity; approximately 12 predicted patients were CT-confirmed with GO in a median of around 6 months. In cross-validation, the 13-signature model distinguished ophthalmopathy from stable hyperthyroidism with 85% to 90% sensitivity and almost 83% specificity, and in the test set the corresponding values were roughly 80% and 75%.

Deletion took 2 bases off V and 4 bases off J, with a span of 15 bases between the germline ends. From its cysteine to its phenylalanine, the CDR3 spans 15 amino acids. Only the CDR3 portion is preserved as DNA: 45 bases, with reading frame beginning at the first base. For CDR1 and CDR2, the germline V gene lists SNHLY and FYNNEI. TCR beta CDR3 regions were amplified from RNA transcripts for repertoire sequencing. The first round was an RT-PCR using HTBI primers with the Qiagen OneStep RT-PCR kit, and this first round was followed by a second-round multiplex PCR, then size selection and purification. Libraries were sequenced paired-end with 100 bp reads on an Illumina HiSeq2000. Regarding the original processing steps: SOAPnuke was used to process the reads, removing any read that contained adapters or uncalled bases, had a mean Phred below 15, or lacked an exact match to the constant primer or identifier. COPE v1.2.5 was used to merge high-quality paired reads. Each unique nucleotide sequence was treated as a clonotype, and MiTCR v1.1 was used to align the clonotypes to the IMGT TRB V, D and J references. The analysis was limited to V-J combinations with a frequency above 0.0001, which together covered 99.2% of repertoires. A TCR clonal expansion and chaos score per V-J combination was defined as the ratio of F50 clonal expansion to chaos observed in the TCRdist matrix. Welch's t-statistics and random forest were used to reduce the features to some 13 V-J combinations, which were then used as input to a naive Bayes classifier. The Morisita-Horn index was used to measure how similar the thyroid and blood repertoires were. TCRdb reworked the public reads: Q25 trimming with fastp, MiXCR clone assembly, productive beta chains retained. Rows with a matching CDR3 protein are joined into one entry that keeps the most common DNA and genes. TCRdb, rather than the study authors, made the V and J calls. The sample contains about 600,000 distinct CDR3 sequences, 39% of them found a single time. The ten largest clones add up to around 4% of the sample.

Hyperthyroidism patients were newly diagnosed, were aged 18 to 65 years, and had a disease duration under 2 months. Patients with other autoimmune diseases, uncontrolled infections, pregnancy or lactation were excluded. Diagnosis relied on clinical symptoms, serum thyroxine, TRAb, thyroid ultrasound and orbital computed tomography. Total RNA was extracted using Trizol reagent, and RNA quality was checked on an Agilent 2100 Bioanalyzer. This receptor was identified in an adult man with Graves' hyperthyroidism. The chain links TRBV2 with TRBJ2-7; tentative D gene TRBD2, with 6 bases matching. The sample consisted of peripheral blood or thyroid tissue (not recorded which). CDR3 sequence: CASSESILAQYEQYF. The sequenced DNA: TGTGCCAGCAGTGAATCGATACTAGCTCAATACGAGCAGTACTTC.